These 13 T cell receptor beta chains originate from one sample sequenced in a study of T cell repertoires in cytomegalovirus infection. Each CDR3 protein is one row after TCRdb ran MiXCR on the reads. The sample lists approximately 770,000 distinct CDR3 sequences, about 28% occurring once. These receptors' targets are unknown. The specimen comprised cultured CD8+ T cells from PBMCs, sampled from culture after CMV antigen stimulation. These receptors originate from a human donor in good health (CMV status not recorded). Some clones in this sample may be carry-over from other donors' samples.

This clonotype has more than one count but fewer than ten. The chain is built from TRBV9 and TRBJ1-5, with TRBD1 as a possible D gene (5 bases). The CDR3 covers 15 residues. Germline lookup yields CDR1 SGDLS and CDR2 YYNGEE. V dropped 4 bases and J dropped 4 bases, with 15 bases sitting between them. CDR3 sequence (DNA): TGTGCCAGCAGCCCCAGTCAGGGAACGAATCAGCCCCAGCATTTT. Its protein is CASSPSQGTNQPQHF.

V usage is TRBV27 and J usage is TRBJ2-7; maybe TRBD1 (6 bases). This CDR3 has 16 amino acids. Germline lookup yields CDR1 MNHEY and CDR2 SMNVEV (reference sequence). V was pared by 0 bases and J by 0 bases, with 12 bases between. The CDR3 nucleotides read TGTGCCAGCAGTTTATCTTCAGGGGACACCTCCTACGAGCAGTACGTC. It is translated as CASSLSSGDTSYEQYV.

This clonotype occurred many times. The V and J genes are TRBV7-8 and TRBJ2-7; 7 bases agree with TRBD2. From germline, CDR1 is SGHVS and CDR2 FQNEAQ. CDR3 length: 14 amino acids. V trimming: 2 bases; J trimming: 5 bases; junction bases outside the gene matches: 6. CDR3 coding DNA: TGTGCCAGCAGCTTAAGCGGGGCTCTAAACGAGCAGTACTTC. Translated, it gives CASSLSGALNEQYF. The variable domain in full, with the rest retrieved from reference TRBV7-8 and TRBJ2-7, is GAGVSQSPRYKVAKRGQDVALRCDPISGHVSLFWYQQALGQGPEFLTYFQNEAQLDKSGLPSDRFFAERPEGSVSTLKIQRTQQEDSAVYLCASSLSGALNEQYFGPGTRLTVT.

This clonotype came up a few times. As DNA, the CDR3 is TGTGCCATCAGGGGGACTAGCGGGGGACCCAACACCGGGGAGCTGTTTTTT. It is translated as CAIRGTSGGPNTGELFF. The gene calls are TRBV10-3 and TRBJ2-2, with TRBD2 matching 14 bases. This CDR3 comprises 17 residues. Losses at the gene ends were 6 bases for V and 2 bases for J; bases not matched to a gene: 5. Germline V gene lookup returns CDR1 ENHRY and CDR2 SYGVKD.

This clonotype was seen a few times. One junction end disagrees with the germline gene, perhaps due to a read error. The rearrangement uses TRBV7-6 and TRBJ2-2; 11 bases fit TRBD2. The germline CDR1 and CDR2 sequences are SGHVS and FNYEAQ. The CDR3 length is 15 residues. The CDR3 DNA follows: TGTGCCAGCACCTTAGCGGGGGGGCAGGACGGGGAGCTGTTTTTT. This sequence encodes CASTLAGGQDGELFF.

The rearrangement uses TRBV27 and TRBJ2-1, with D uncertain. The germline V and J ends were trimmed by 3 bases and 3 bases, with 6 bases remaining between them. Germline V gene sequence: CDR1 MNHEY, CDR2 SMNVEV (reference sequence). The CDR3 is made up of 13 amino acids. CDR3: CASSFSFYNEQFF. The CDR3 nucleotides read TGTGCCAGCAGTTTTTCCTTCTACAATGAGCAGTTCTTC.

V is TRBV20-1 and J is TRBJ2-7; 9 bases line up with TRBD2. CDR3 length: 13 residues. The junction had 2 bases not matched to a gene; V was cut back by 5 bases and J by 0 bases. CDR1 is DFQATT, CDR2 SNEGSKA, per germline (reference sequence). The CDR3 DNA reads TGCAGTGCTCTTAGCGGGAGCTCCTACGAGCAGTACTTC. Encoded protein: CSALSGSSYEQYF.

The sample holds a few counts of this clonotype. The CDR3: CASIREETQYF. The CDR3 DNA sequence: TGTGCCAGCATCAGGGAAGAGACCCAGTACTTC. The chain carries TRBV25-1 and TRBJ2-5; D perhaps matches TRBD1 (5 bases). Germline CDR1 MGHDK, CDR2 SYGVNS. CDR3 length: 11 amino acids. Trimming took off 7 bases at V and 3 bases at J, with 6 bases between the two ends.

There are many counts of this clonotype. V usage is TRBV10-3 and J usage is TRBJ2-7; 11 bases are a match to TRBD2. This CDR3 is 16 amino acids long. Germline V gene lookup returns CDR1 ENHRY and CDR2 SYGVKD. Trimming removed 4 bases from V and 0 bases from J; junction bases left unmatched: 5. The DNA for the CDR3 is TGTGCCATCAGTGCGACTAGCGGGGTCCTCTCCTACGAGCAGTACTTC. As protein: CAISATSGVLSYEQYF.

The table lists this clonotype with many counts. J is TRBJ1-3 and V is TRBV12-3 or TRBV12-4; TRBD1 is a possible D gene (5 bases). The V gene lost 8 bases and the J gene lost 3 bases, with 11 bases spanning the gap. CDR3 length: 13 amino acids. CDR3 amino acids: CASWDGGGNTIYF. CDR3 nucleotides: TGTGCCAGCTGGGACGGTGGTGGAAACACCATATATTTT.

The CDR3 DNA sequence: TGTGCCATCAGTGAGTCTCCCGATACCGCGACGAACTCGGGCGAGCAGTACTTC. It is translated as CAISESPDTATNSGEQYF. The chain carries TRBV10-3 and TRBJ2-7; D unresolved. Per the germline V gene, CDR1 is ENHRY and CDR2 is SYGVKD. This CDR3 has 18 residues. The ends were cut back, 0 bases at V and 6 bases at J, with 24 bases in the middle.

This sequence joins TRBV9 and TRBJ2-3; 8 positions match TRBD2. CDR1 is SGDLS and CDR2 is YYNGEE in the germline V gene. The CDR3 is made up of 18 amino acids. Trimming cost V 3 bases and J 3 bases; bases outside gene matches: 15. DNA for the CDR3: TGTGCCAGCAGCGCCGATGGATGGGCGGGGGGAGAAACAGATACGCAGTATTTT. It is translated as CASSADGWAGGETDTQYF.

Only a few counts were recorded for this clonotype. The gene calls are TRBV19 and TRBJ2-1; 10 bases are shared with TRBD2. CDR1 is LNHDA, CDR2 SQIVND, per germline (reference sequence). V gave up 7 bases and J gave up 2 bases; unmatched junction bases: 5. The CDR3 has 15 residues. DNA for the CDR3: TGTGCCAGTACCCTGCTAGCGGGGGCCTACAATGAGCAGTTCTTC. Protein sequence: CASTLLAGAYNEQFF.